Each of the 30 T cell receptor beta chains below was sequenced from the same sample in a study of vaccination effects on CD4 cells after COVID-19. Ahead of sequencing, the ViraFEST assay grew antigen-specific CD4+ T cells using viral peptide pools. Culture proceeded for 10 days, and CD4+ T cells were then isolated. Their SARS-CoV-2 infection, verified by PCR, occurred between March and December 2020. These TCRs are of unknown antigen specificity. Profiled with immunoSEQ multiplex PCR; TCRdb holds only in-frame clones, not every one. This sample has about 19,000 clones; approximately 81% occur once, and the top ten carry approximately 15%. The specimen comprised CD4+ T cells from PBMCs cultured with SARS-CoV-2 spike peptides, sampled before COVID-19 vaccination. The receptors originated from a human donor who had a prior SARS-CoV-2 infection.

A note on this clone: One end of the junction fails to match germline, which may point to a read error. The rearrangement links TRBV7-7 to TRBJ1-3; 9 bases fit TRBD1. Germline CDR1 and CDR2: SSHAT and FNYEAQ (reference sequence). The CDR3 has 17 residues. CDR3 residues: CASSLSLTGGGPNTIYF. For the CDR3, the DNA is TGTGCTAGCAGCTTATCCCTGACAGGGGGGGGCCCGAACACCATATATTTT.

CDR3 sequence: CASSFAGQDYEQYF. CDR3 DNA sequence: TGCGCCAGCAGCTTTGCCGGACAAGACTACGAGCAGTACTTC. The chain links TRBV5-1 to TRBJ2-7; D possibly corresponds to TRBD1 (5 bases). The V end was cut by 2 bases, the J end by 3 bases, with 12 bases between. This CDR3 is 14 amino acids long. Germline V gene lookup returns CDR1 SGHRS and CDR2 YFSETQ.

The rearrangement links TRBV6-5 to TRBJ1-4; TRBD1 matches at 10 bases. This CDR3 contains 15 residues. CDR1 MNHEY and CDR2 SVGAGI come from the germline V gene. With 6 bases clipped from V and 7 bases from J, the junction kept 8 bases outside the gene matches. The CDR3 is CASRTLGTGAEKLFF. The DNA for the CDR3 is TGTGCCAGCAGAACCCTCGGGACAGGGGCTGAAAAACTGTTTTTT.

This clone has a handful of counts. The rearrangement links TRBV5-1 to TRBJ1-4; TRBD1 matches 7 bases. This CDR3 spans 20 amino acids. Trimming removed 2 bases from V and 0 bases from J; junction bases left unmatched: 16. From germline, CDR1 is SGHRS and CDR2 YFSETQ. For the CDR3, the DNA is TGCGCCAGCAGCTTACAATGGCCCGGGGACAGCTACTCAACTAATGAAAAACTGTTTTTT. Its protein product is CASSLQWPGDSYSTNEKLFF.

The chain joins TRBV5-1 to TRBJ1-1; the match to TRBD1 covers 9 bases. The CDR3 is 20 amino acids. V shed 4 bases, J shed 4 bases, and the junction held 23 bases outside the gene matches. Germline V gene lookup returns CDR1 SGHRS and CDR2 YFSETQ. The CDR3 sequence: CASSPWTGVGLSLPTTEAFF. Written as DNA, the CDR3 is TGCGCCAGCAGCCCCTGGACAGGGGTTGGGTTGAGTCTCCCCACCACTGAAGCTTTCTTT.

The DNA for the CDR3 is TGTGCCAGCTCACCACCCGGGACGAGCAATCAGCCCCAGCATTTT. Residues: CASSPPGTSNQPQHF. This chain links TRBV18 with TRBJ1-5; the D gene is possibly TRBD1 (5 bases). Germline lookup yields CDR1 KGHSH and CDR2 LQKENI. V was clipped by 0 bases and J by 1 base, with 7 bases between them. CDR3 length: 15 amino acids.

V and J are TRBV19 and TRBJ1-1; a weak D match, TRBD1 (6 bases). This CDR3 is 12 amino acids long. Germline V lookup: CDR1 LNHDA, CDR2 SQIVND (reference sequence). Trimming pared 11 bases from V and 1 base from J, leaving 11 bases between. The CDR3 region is CASGQRNTEAFF. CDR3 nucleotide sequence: TGTGCCTCTGGACAGAGGAACACTGAAGCTTTCTTT.

In DNA form, the CDR3 reads TGTGCCAGCAGTGAAATGACAGGGATTTACGAGCAGTACTTC. This sequence encodes CASSEMTGIYEQYF. The chain carries TRBV6-1 and TRBJ2-7; 7 bases agree with TRBD1. The CDR3 runs to 14 residues. Trimming removed 2 bases from V and 4 bases from J; junction bases left unmatched: 5. CDR1 MNHNS and CDR2 SASEGT come from the germline V gene.

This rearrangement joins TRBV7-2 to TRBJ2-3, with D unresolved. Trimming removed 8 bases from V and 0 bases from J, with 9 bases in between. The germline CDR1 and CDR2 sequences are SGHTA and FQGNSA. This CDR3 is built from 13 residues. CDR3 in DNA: TGTGCCAGCCGCAGGATGAGCACAGATACGCAGTATTTT. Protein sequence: CASRRMSTDTQYF.

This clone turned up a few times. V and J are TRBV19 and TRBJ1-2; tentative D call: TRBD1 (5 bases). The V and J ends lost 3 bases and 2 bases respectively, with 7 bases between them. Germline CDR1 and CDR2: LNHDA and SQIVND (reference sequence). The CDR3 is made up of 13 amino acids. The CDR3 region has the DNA TGTGCCAGTAGTATGCGACAGAACTATGGCTACACCTTC. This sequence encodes CASSMRQNYGYTF.

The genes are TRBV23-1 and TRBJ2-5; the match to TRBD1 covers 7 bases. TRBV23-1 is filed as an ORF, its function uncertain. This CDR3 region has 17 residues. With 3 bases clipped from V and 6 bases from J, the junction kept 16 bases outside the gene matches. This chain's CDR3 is CASSHPPPETGRQTQYF. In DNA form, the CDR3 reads TGCGCCAGCAGTCATCCCCCACCAGAGACAGGGCGGCAGACCCAGTACTTC.

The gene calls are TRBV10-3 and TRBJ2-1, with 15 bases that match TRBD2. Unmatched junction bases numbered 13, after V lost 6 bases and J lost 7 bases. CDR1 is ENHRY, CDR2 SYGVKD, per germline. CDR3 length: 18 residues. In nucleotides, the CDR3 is TGTGCCATCAGCTCCGGACTAGCGGGGGGGCCGAGGTTTAATGAGCAGTTCTTC. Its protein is CAISSGLAGGPRFNEQFF.

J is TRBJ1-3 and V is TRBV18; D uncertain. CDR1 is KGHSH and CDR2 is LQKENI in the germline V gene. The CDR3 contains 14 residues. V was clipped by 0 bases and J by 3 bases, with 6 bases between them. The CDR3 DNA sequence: TGTGCCAGCTCACCACCGTTGGGTGGAAACACCATATATTTT. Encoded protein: CASSPPLGGNTIYF. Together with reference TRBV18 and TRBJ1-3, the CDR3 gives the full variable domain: NAGVMQNPRHLVRRRGQEARLRCSPMKGHSHVYWYRQLPEEGLKFMVYLQKENIIDESGMPKERFSAEFPKEGPSILRIQQVVRGDSAAYFCASSPPLGGNTIYFGEGSWLTVV.

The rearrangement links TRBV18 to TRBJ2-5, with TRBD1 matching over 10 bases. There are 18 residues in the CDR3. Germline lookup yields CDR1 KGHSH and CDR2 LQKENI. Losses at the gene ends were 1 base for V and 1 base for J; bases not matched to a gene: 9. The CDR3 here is CASSPRPTGGELQETQYF. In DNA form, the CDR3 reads TGTGCCAGCTCACCACGACCGACAGGGGGCGAACTCCAAGAGACCCAGTACTTC.

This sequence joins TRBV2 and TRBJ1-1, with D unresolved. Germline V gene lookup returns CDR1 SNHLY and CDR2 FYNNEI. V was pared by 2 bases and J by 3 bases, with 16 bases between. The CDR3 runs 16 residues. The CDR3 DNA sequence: TGTGCCAGCAGTGAACAAGTCCCAGCGGGCCACACTGAAGCTTTCTTT. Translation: CASSEQVPAGHTEAFF.

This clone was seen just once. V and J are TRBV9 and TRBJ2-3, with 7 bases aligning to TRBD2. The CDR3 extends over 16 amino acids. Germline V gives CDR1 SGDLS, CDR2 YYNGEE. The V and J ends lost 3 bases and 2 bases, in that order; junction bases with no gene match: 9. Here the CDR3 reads CASSAGGVVSTDTQYF. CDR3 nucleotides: TGTGCCAGCAGCGCTGGGGGGGTTGTGTCCACAGATACGCAGTATTTT.

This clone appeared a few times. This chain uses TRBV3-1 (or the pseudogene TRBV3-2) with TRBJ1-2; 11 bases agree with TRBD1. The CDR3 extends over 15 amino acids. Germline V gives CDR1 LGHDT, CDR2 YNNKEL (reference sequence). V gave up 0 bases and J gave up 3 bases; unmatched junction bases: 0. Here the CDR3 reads CASSQEGQGDYGYTF. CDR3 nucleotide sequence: TGTGCCAGCAGCCAAGAGGGACAGGGGGACTATGGCTACACCTTC.

The CDR3, as DNA: TGTGCCAGCAGTTTATTTGGTGGCACCGCCTACGAGCAGTACTTC. As protein: CASSLFGGTAYEQYF. V usage is TRBV27 and J usage is TRBJ2-7, with D hard to call. The V gene's germline CDR1 is MNHEY and CDR2 SMNVEV (reference sequence). V dropped 1 base and J dropped 2 bases, with 12 bases sitting between them. The CDR3 consists of 15 residues.

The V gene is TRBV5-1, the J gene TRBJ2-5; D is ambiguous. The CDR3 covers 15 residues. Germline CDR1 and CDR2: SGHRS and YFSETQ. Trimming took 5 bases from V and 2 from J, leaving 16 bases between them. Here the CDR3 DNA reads TGCGCCAGCAGGCAATATCCTAACCGACAAGAGACCCAGTACTTC. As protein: CASRQYPNRQETQYF. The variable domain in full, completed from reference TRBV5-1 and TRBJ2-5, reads KAGVTQTPRYLIKTRGQQVTLSCSPISGHRSVSWYQQTPGQGLQFLFEYFSETQRNKGNFPGRFSGRQFSNSRSEMNVSTLELGDSALYLCASRQYPNRQETQYFGPGTRLLVL.

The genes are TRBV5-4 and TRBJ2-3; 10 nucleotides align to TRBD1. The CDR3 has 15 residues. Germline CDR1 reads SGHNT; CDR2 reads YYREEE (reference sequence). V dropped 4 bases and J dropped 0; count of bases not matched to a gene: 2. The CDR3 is CASSRGQGSTDTQYF. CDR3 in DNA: TGTGCCAGCAGCCGGGGACAGGGGAGCACAGATACGCAGTATTTT.

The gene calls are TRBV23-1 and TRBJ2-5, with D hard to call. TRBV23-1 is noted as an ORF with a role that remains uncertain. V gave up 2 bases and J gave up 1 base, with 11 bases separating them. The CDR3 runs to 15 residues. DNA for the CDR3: TGCGCCAGCAGTCAACCAAAGGGCCGCCAAGAGACCCAGTACTTC. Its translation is CASSQPKGRQETQYF.

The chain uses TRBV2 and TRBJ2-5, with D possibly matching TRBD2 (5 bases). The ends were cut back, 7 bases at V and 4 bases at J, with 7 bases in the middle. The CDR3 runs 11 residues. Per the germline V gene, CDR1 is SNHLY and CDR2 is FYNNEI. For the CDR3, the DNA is TGTGCCAGCAAAGAGGGAGAGACCCAGTACTTC. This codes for CASKEGETQYF.

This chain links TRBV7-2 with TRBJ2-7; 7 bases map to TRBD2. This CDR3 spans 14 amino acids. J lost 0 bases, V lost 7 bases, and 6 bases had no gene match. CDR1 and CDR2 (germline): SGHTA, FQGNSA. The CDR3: CASKLAGPSYEQYF. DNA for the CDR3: TGTGCCAGCAAATTAGCGGGCCCCTCCTACGAGCAGTACTTC.

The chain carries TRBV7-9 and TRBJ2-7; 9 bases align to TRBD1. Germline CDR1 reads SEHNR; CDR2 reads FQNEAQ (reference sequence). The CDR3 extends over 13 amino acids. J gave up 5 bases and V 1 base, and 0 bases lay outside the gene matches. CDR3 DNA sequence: TGTGCCAGCAGCTTAGGGGACAGGGACGAGCAGTACTTC. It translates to CASSLGDRDEQYF.

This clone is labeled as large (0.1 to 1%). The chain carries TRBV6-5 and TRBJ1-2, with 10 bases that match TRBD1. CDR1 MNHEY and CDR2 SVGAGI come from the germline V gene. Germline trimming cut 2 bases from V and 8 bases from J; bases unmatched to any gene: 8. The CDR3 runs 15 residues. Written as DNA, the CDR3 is TGTGCCAGCAGTTACAGACAGGGGGCTTTGAGAGGCTACACCTTC. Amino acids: CASSYRQGALRGYTF.

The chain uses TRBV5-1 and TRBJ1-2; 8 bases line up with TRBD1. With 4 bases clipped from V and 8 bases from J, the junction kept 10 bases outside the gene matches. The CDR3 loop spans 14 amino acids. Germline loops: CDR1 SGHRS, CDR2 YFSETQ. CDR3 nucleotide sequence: TGCGCCAGCAGCCCCTTGGGACAGGATAGGGGCTACACCTTC. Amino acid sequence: CASSPLGQDRGYTF. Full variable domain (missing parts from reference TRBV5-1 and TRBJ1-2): KAGVTQTPRYLIKTRGQQVTLSCSPISGHRSVSWYQQTPGQGLQFLFEYFSETQRNKGNFPGRFSGRQFSNSRSEMNVSTLELGDSALYLCASSPLGQDRGYTFGSGTRLTVV.

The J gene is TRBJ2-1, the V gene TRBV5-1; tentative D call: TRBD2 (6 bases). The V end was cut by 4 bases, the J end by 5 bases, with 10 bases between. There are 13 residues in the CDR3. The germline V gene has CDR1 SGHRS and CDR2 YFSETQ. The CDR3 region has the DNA TGCGCCAGCAGCGTACCGGGAGACAATGAGCAGTTCTTC. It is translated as CASSVPGDNEQFF. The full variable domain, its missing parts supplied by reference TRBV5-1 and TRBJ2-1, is KAGVTQTPRYLIKTRGQQVTLSCSPISGHRSVSWYQQTPGQGLQFLFEYFSETQRNKGNFPGRFSGRQFSNSRSEMNVSTLELGDSALYLCASSVPGDNEQFFGPGTRLTVL.

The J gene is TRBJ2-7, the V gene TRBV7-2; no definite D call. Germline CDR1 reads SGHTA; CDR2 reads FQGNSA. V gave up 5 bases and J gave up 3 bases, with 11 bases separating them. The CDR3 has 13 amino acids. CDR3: CASSPRPNYEQYF. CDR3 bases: TGTGCCAGCAGCCCCCGACCCAACTACGAGCAGTACTTC.

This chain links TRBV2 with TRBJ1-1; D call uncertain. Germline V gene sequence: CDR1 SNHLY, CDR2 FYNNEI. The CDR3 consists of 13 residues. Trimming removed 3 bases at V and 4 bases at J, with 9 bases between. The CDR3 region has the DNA TGTGCCAGCAGTGAGGGAGCGGGCACTGAAGCTTTCTTT. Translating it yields CASSEGAGTEAFF.

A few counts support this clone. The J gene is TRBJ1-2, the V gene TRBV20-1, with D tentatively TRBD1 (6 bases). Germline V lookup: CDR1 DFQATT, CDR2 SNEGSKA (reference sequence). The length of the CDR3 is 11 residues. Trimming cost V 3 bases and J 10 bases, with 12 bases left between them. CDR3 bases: TGCAGTGCTAGGTACGGACAGTACTACACCTTC. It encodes CSARYGQYYTF.